The 6 T cell receptor beta chains listed next were all sequenced from one sample in a study of shared clonotypes between healthy human individuals. Repertoires were generated with immunoSEQ multiplex PCR, while TCRdb's copy carries only in-frame clones and drops some. Of more than 2 million clones in the sample, about 95% were seen once. CD8 cells regarded as naive lacked CD45RO, were positively chosen for CCR7, and omitted terminally differentiated effector memory CD45RA+ cells. The sequenced sample consisted of naive CD8+ T cells sorted from blood. These receptors originate from a man aged 18 to 29 in good health.

In nucleotides, the CDR3 is TGTGCCAGCAGCGCGGGCCCCAAAGAGACCCAGTACTTC. Residues: CASSAGPKETQYF. This sequence joins TRBV9 and TRBJ2-5; D not resolved. CDR3 length: 13 residues. V lost 3 bases, J lost 3 bases, and 9 bases lay in between. CDR1 SGDLS and CDR2 YYNGEE come from the germline V gene.

V and J are TRBV28 and TRBJ2-4, with a weak D call TRBD2 (6 bases). Trimming took 6 bases from V and 12 from J, leaving 12 bases between them. The CDR3 length is 11 residues. CDR1 is MDHEN, CDR2 SYDVKM, per germline. The CDR3 protein is CASSSRDCQYF. CDR3 in DNA: TGTGCCAGCAGCAGCCGGGACTGTCAGTACTTC.

This sequence joins TRBV4-3 and TRBJ2-5, with 9 positions matching TRBD2. Germline V gene data show CDR1 as LGHNA and CDR2 as YSLEER. J was trimmed by 3 bases and V by 0 bases; bases with no gene match: 8. This CDR3 is 17 amino acids long. The CDR3, as DNA: TGCGCCAGCAGCCAAGAAAAGGCGGGAGGGTCCGAAGAGACCCAGTACTTC. This translates into CASSQEKAGGSEETQYF.

The rearrangement joins TRBV4-1 to TRBJ2-7; D not certain. Germline V gene lookup returns CDR1 MGHRA and CDR2 YSYEKL. V lost 0 bases to trimming and J lost 2 bases, with 8 bases between them. This CDR3 has 14 amino acids. The CDR3 spells CASSQDYTAYEQYF. CDR3 bases: TGCGCCAGCAGCCAAGATTACACCGCCTACGAGCAGTACTTC.

The V gene is TRBV27, the J gene TRBJ1-2, with D perhaps matching TRBD1 (6 bases). This CDR3 has 16 residues. Deletions cut 6 bases from V and 0 bases from J, with 17 bases between. The germline gives CDR1 MNHEY, CDR2 SMNVEV (reference sequence). The CDR3 region has the DNA TGTGCCAGCAGCCCTGGGGGTCGACAGGCTAACTATGGCTACACCTTC. Translated: CASSPGGRQANYGYTF.

The chain couples TRBV27 to TRBJ2-7, with a weak D call TRBD2 (5 bases). Germline V gene data show CDR1 as MNHEY and CDR2 as SMNVEV (reference sequence). Trimming removed 2 bases at V and 3 bases at J, with 11 bases between. The CDR3 sequence is 14 residues long. DNA for the CDR3: TGTGCCAGCAGTTTAGTACCGGAGGACTACGAGCAGTACTTC. Its translation: CASSLVPEDYEQYF.